What follows are 19 T cell receptor beta chains derived from one specimen sequenced in a study of cytomegalovirus exposure and HLA in healthy donors. A multiplex PCR was run with 60 Vbeta primers and 13 Jbeta primers. TCRdb's copy holds only in-frame clones and misses some; the assay was immunoSEQ multiplex PCR. The sample includes some 180,000 clones, roughly 73% of them seen just once. The sequenced sample consisted of PBMCs. The source is a woman between 25 and 40 years old in good health and CMV-seronegative.

This clone was found once. The chain couples TRBV29-1 to TRBJ1-2; unclear D gene. With 6 bases removed from V and 6 bases from J, the gap between germline ends came to 17 bases. The CDR3 runs 13 residues. Per the germline V gene, CDR1 is SQVTM and CDR2 is ANQGSEA. CDR3 sequence: CSVATPGKDGYTF. CDR3 sequence (DNA): TGCAGCGTCGCGACCCCGGGAAAGGATGGCTACACCTTC.

This clone was counted a few times. Additional DNA sequences in this sample encode the identical CDR3. This rearrangement joins TRBV7-2 to TRBJ2-1; possibly TRBD2 for D (6 bases). Germline lookup yields CDR1 SGHTA and CDR2 FQGNSA. Trimming cost V 3 bases and J 7 bases, with 13 bases left between them. This CDR3 has 14 residues. CDR3: CASSFRGRRNEQFF. The CDR3 DNA reads as TGTGCCAGCAGCTTCCGGGGGAGACGTAATGAGCAGTTCTTC.

The rearrangement links TRBV19 to TRBJ2-7, with unresolved D. Germline V gene data show CDR1 as LNHDA and CDR2 as SQIVND (reference sequence). The V end lost 1 base, the J end lost 1 base, and 11 bases lay between the germline ends. This CDR3 has 15 residues. The DNA of the CDR3 is TGTGCCAGTAGTATAGGGCTGGCGGTTTCCTACGAGCAGTACTTC. This translates into CASSIGLAVSYEQYF.

J is TRBJ1-2 and V is TRBV4-1, with TRBD1 matching 9 bases. With V trimmed by 4 bases and J by 3 bases, 3 bases remained unmatched. Germline-derived CDR1 and CDR2 are MGHRA and YSYEKL. This CDR3 has 14 amino acids. CDR3 loop: CASSRRDRDYGYTF. The CDR3 bases are TGCGCCAGCAGCCGCCGGGACAGGGACTATGGCTACACCTTC.

This clone was seen more than once but under ten times. The chain is built from TRBV9 and TRBJ2-2; 8 bases map to TRBD2. Trimming removed 1 base from V and 5 bases from J; junction bases left unmatched: 4. This CDR3 has 15 amino acids. CDR1 and CDR2 from the germline V gene are SGDLS and YYNGEE. The DNA for the CDR3 is TGTGCCAGCAGCGTAAGGTCTAGCGGGACCGGGGAGCTGTTTTTT. Its protein is CASSVRSSGTGELFF.

Concerning this clone itself: One end of the junction is discordant with germline, which a read error may explain. The V call is TRBV15, the J call TRBJ2-3; 11 bases map to TRBD2. Germline assignment: CDR1 LNHNV and CDR2 YYDKDF (reference sequence). This CDR3 has 13 amino acids. CDR3 coding DNA: TGTGCCACCAGCACTTCCCCGGGACTAGCGGTTCGATTT. Protein product: CATSTSPGLAVRF.

This sequence joins TRBV30 and TRBJ2-1; 11 bases fit TRBD1. V lost 1 base to trimming and J lost 8 bases; unmatched junction nucleotides: 13. Germline CDR1 and CDR2: GTSNPN and SVGIG (reference sequence). There are 17 residues in the CDR3. The CDR3 DNA reads as TGTGCCTGGAGTGACCGGGACAGGGGGTTCCCCCCCCATGAGCAGTTCTTC. Its protein is CAWSDRDRGFPPHEQFF.

This clone was seen more than once but under ten times. J is TRBJ1-3 and V is TRBV5-1; no firm D call. The V gene's germline CDR1 is SGHRS and CDR2 YFSETQ. This CDR3 is built from 15 residues. V lost 2 bases to trimming and J lost 0 bases, with 9 bases between them. The DNA of the CDR3 is TGCGCCAGCAGCTTTTACCCGAGCTCTGGAAACACCATATATTTT. This encodes CASSFYPSSGNTIYF.

The chain combines TRBV9 with TRBJ2-7; 7 bases are shared with TRBD1. V was pared by 2 bases and J by 3 bases, with 8 bases of the junction left unmatched. This CDR3 comprises 15 residues. Germline V gene sequence: CDR1 SGDLS, CDR2 YYNGEE. The CDR3 nucleotides read TGTGCCAGCAGCGTGGGGCCAACAGGGGTCTACGAGCAGTACTTC. It translates to CASSVGPTGVYEQYF.

This chain uses TRBV27 with TRBJ2-7; TRBD2 agrees at 11 bases. Germline V lookup: CDR1 MNHEY, CDR2 SMNVEV (reference sequence). The CDR3 has 13 residues. V was clipped by 2 bases and J by 7 bases; unmatched bases: 1. The CDR3 DNA sequence: TGTGCCAGCAGTTTACGGACTAGCGGGGAGCAGTACTTC. Protein sequence: CASSLRTSGEQYF.

This clone was observed a few times. The V call is TRBV2, the J call TRBJ1-1, with a possible D match to TRBD1 (6 bases). Per the germline V gene, CDR1 is SNHLY and CDR2 is FYNNEI. This CDR3 is 16 amino acids long. Trimming removed 3 bases from V and 5 bases from J, with 19 bases in between. DNA of the CDR3: TGTGCCAGCAGTGAGTGGGGGGGCGGTAGGGAAACTGAAGCTTTCTTT. This codes for CASSEWGGGRETEAFF. Filled out from reference TRBV2 and TRBJ1-1, the complete variable domain reads EPEVTQTPSHQVTQMGQEVILRCVPISNHLYFYWYRQILGQKVEFLVSFYNNEISEKSEIFDDQFSVERPDGSNFTLKIRSTKLEDSAMYFCASSEWGGGRETEAFFGQGTRLTVV.

The chain has TRBV19 and TRBJ2-4; D remains unclear. The CDR3 consists of 18 residues. From germline, CDR1 is LNHDA and CDR2 SQIVND (reference sequence). V lost 3 bases and J 0 bases, leaving 18 bases between the germline ends. The CDR3 region has the DNA TGTGCCAGTAGTATCGACCAGCGCACCCCTCTAGCCAAAAACATTCAGTACTTC. Translating gives CASSIDQRTPLAKNIQYF.

The chain links TRBV6-1 to TRBJ2-3; TRBD1 aligns across 9 bases. In germline, CDR1 is MNHNS, CDR2 SASEGT. The trim removed 5 bases at V and 6 bases at J, leaving 9 bases unmatched. The CDR3 contains 15 residues. CDR3 loop: CASSKQGAFRDTQYF. The CDR3 nucleotides read TGTGCCAGCAGTAAACAGGGGGCGTTTAGGGATACGCAGTATTTT.

This clone was counted only a few times. This CDR3 is CSAEPGTGVSEQYF. The CDR3 nucleotides read TGCAGCGCCGAACCCGGGACAGGGGTTAGCGAGCAGTACTTC. The chain couples TRBV29-1 to TRBJ2-7, with 10 bases identical to TRBD1. The CDR3 spans 14 residues. CDR1 is SQVTM and CDR2 is ANQGSEA in the germline V gene. V trimming: 7 bases; J trimming: 6 bases; junction bases outside the gene matches: 12.

The J gene is TRBJ2-1, the V gene TRBV7-2; 13 bases line up with TRBD2. The CDR3 has 16 residues. Germline V CDR1 and CDR2: SGHTA, FQGNSA. The trim removed 4 bases at V and 8 bases at J, leaving 8 bases unmatched. CDR3 coding DNA: TGTGCCAGCAGCTACACCGGGACTAGCGGGACTTATGAGCAGTTCTTC. Protein: CASSYTGTSGTYEQFF.

V usage is TRBV27 and J usage is TRBJ1-3, with D tentatively TRBD1 (5 bases). In germline, CDR1 is MNHEY, CDR2 SMNVEV (reference sequence). V dropped 0 bases and J dropped 2 bases, with 8 bases sitting between them. The CDR3 runs 15 residues. The CDR3 coding sequence is TGTGCCAGCAGTTTATCGTGGGGGGCTGGAAACACCATATATTTT. Protein product: CASSLSWGAGNTIYF.

The J gene is TRBJ1-1, the V gene TRBV5-1; D call uncertain. The length of the CDR3 is 13 residues. The germline V gene encodes CDR1 SGHRS and CDR2 YFSETQ. Trimming took 4 bases from V and 1 from J, leaving 8 bases between them. This CDR3 reads CASSRGGNTEAFF. The DNA for the CDR3 is TGCGCCAGCAGCCGGGGTGGGAACACTGAAGCTTTCTTT.

The chain carries TRBV27 and TRBJ1-2; 7 bases are shared with TRBD1. The J segment lost 8 bases and the V segment lost 4 bases, leaving 13 bases of the junction unmatched. The CDR3 loop spans 15 amino acids. Germline CDR1 reads MNHEY; CDR2 reads SMNVEV (reference sequence). The CDR3 DNA sequence: TGTGCCAGCAGTTCGACGACAGGGTTCGGGGAGGGCTACACCTTC. Protein sequence: CASSSTTGFGEGYTF.

The J gene is TRBJ2-7, the V gene TRBV6-5; 9 nucleotides match TRBD1. The CDR3 consists of 13 residues. Germline V CDR1 and CDR2: MNHEY, SVGAGI. The ends lost 6 bases at V and 5 bases at J; junction bases unmatched: 5. CDR3 protein: CASRDRGGNEQYF. CDR3 bases: TGTGCCAGCAGAGACAGGGGGGGCAACGAGCAGTACTTC.